Listed here is a single TCR beta chain. Its specificity is not known. Using immunoSEQ multiplex PCR, the repertoire was profiled, and TCRdb retains in-frame clones only, with some absent. The sample yields about 4,900 clones, 34% seen once. The treatment was: randomized to nivolumab then ipilimumab (arm A) or the reverse (arm B). The sample comes from a study of sequential checkpoint blockade in melanoma. Study-level information: Randomization was 1:1 between first-line nivolumab→ipilimumab and ipilimumab→nivolumab. About 90 pretreatment tumor DNA samples were TCRβ immunosequenced.

Study results and caveats: Clinical benefit was about 30 times likelier when tumor T-cell fraction and clonality increased. Response in arm A was associated with pretreatment TIL clonality.

Germline V gene sequence: CDR1 LNHNV, CDR2 YYDKDF (reference sequence). The V end was cut by 0 bases, the J end by 4 bases, with 7 bases between. The CDR3 is 14 amino acids. The rearrangement joins TRBV15 to TRBJ2-1; D remains ambiguous. The sequence was collected from a human donor with melanoma. Sequenced material: tumor tissue (inferred from file names), taken from a patient given nivolumab and ipilimumab in sequence. The CDR3 DNA sequence: TGTGCCACCAGCAGAGAGGCAGATTACAATGAGCAGTTCTTC. Protein product: CATSREADYNEQFF.